This TCR beta chain stems from a study of blood T cell repertoires in COVID-19. Germline loops: CDR1 LGHDT, CDR2 YNNKEL (reference sequence). V trimming: 0 bases; J trimming: 6 bases; junction bases outside the gene matches: 6. The CDR3 runs to 16 residues. TCRdb's copy holds only in-frame clones and misses some; the assay was immunoSEQ multiplex PCR. The data contain more than 350,000 clones, more than 75% of them seen just once; the ten biggest clones take up 10%. Symptom resolution, clearance, or two negative PCRs marked donors in Cohort 3 as recovered. Sequencing input: PBMCs or T cells enriched from blood (not recorded which). This receptor was obtained from a woman between 45 and 65 years old who had recovered from COVID-19. V is TRBV3-1 (or the pseudogene TRBV3-2) and J is TRBJ2-1; 9 bases are a match to TRBD1. The CDR3 region has the DNA TGTGCCAGCAGCCAAGATCCCGGGACAGGGTTCAATGAGCAGTTCTTC. Its translation is CASSQDPGTGFNEQFF.